What follows describes a single T cell receptor beta chain. Antigen: not known. Time point reported: week 23, last vaccination. Vaccine doses each comprised 300 ug of mutant IDH1 20-mer peptide, with topical imiquimod. Data came from immunoSEQ multiplex PCR; TCRdb stores just in-frame clones and leaves some out. The sample holds around 80,000 clones; approximately 85% are singletons and the top ten take roughly 0.74%. The entry originates in a study of a mutant IDH1 vaccine in newly diagnosed glioma. Study information: Vaccination of patients was performed eight times, in weeks 1, 3, 5, 7, 11, 15, 19 and 23. Patients were pretreated with radiotherapy, temozolomide, or both, mostly both.

The CDR3 totals 14 residues. Germline V gene sequence: CDR1 SQVTM, CDR2 ANQGSEA. V trimming: 7 bases; J trimming: 3 bases; junction bases outside the gene matches: 12. Points from the study as a whole: Vaccine-induced immune responses were detected in about 93% of patients. Pseudoprogression appears to have had no connection to changes in top peripheral T cell clonotypes.

The V gene is TRBV29-1, the J gene TRBJ2-7, with TRBD1 matching over 7 bases. The source was PBMCs, collected from a glioma patient whose treatment included an IDH1 peptide vaccine. The sequence was collected from a woman in her fifties or sixties with glioma. CDR3 in amino acids: CSGVGQVQVYEQYF. CDR3 in DNA: TGCAGCGGGGTTGGACAGGTGCAGGTCTACGAGCAGTACTTC.